This T cell receptor beta chain derives from a study of breast tumors, draining lymph nodes, adjacent tissues. Regarding the study as a whole: Tumor repertoires ranked between lymph nodes and nontumor tissue in diversity, with V and J gene preferences. Data fit most tumor T cells coming from lymph node, expanding in tumor.

As to this clonotype: The antigen is unknown. The CDR3 ends on some other residue instead of the conserved phenylalanine or tryptophan, so this is likely a read error. The DNA is left out, because the CDR3 cannot be placed on it with certainty; the CDR3 is given as TCRdb lists it.

The lymph nodes were axillary draining lymph nodes from breast cancer patients. MiXCR, applied by TCRdb to the multiplex PCR reads, yields one record per CDR3 protein. This table has over 150,000 distinct CDR3 sequences, about 30% appearing once. Germline loops: CDR1 SNHLY, CDR2 FYNNEI. The CDR3 numbers 15 amino acids, ends counted. The chain employs TRBV2 and TRBJ2-7; the DNA was not used to check the table's D call, TRBD1. Sequenced sample: axillary lymph node tissue. The source is a female donor with breast cancer. Some clones in this sample may be carry-over from other donors' samples. The CDR3: CASSRTGEWGGELYS.